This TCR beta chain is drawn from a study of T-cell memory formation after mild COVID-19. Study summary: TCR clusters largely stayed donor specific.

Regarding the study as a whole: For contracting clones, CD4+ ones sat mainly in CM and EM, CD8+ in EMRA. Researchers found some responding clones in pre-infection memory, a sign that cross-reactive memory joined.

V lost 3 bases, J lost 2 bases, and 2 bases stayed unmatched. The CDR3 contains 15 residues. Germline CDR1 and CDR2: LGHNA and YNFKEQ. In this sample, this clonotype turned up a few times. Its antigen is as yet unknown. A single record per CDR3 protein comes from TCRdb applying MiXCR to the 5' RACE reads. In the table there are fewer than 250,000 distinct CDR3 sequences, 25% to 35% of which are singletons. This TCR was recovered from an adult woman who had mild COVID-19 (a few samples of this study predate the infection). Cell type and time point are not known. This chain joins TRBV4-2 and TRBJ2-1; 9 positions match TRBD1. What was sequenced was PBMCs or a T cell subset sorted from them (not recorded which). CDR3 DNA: TGTGCCAGCAGCCAGAGACAGGGGGCCTACAATGAGCAGTTCTTC. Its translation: CASSQRQGAYNEQFF.